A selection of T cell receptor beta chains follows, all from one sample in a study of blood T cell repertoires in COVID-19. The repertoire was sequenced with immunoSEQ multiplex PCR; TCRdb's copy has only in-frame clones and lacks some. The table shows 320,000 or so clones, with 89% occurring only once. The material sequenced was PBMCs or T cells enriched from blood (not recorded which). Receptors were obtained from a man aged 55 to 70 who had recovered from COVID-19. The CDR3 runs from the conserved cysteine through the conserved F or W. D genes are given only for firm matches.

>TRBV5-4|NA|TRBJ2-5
TGTGCCAGCAGCTTGGGACTAGTTAAAGAGACCCAGTACTTC
CASSLGLVKETQYF
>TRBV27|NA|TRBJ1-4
TGTGCCAGCAGCCCCTGGGGGCTGGTCGGTGAAAAACTGTTTTTT
CASSPWGLVGEKLFF
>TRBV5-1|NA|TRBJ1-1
TGCGCCAGCAGCCCGGCGGGGGGCATGAACACTGAAGCTTTCTTT
CASSPAGGMNTEAFF
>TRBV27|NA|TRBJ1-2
TGTGCCAGCAGTTATACGGGAGACTATGGCTACACCTTC
CASSYTGDYGYTF
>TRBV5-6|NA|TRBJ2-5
TGTGCCAGCAGCTCCTTACGAGGCCAAGAGACCCAGTACTTC
CASSSLRGQETQYF
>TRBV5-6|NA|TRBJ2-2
TGTGCCAGCAGCTTGTACAGTCCGCAGGGCTTCCAAGGGGAGCTGTTTTTT
CASSLYSPQGFQGELFF
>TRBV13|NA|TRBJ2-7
TGTGCCAGCAGCTTAGTAGGACTACCTTACGAGCAGTACTTC
CASSLVGLPYEQYF
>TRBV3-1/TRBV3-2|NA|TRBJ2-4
TGTGCCAGCAGCCTTCCGGGGGCCAAAAACATTCAGTACTTC
CASSLPGAKNIQYF
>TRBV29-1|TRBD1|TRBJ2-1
TGCAGCGGGCACAGGGGAATCTACAATGAGCAGTTCTTC
CSGHRGIYNEQFF
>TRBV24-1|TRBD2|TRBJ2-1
TGTGCCACCAGTGATTTAGGCAGGGGACTAGCGGGAGATGAGCAGTTCTTC
CATSDLGRGLAGDEQFF
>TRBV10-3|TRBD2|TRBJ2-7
TGTGCCATCAGGGGGACTAGCGGGACCTACGAGCAGTACTTC
CAIRGTSGTYEQYF
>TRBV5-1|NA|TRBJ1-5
TGCGCCAGCAGCTTGGGGGGCGCTCGGAATCAGCCCCAGCATTTT
CASSLGGARNQPQHF
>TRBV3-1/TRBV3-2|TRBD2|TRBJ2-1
TGTGCCAGCAGCCCTTATTCACACCCGGGAGGAAAACAGTTCTTC
CASSPYSHPGGKQFF